The rows below give T cell receptor beta chains drawn from one sample of a study of shared clonotypes between healthy human individuals. Sequencing used immunoSEQ multiplex PCR; TCRdb keeps in-frame clones, though not all of them. The table lists 740,000 or so clones, around four fifths of them singletons. Input material: memory CD4+ T cells sorted from blood. The receptors shown here come from a woman aged 30 to 39 in good health. The CDR3 runs from the conserved cysteine through the conserved F or W. The order of the fields is CDR3 protein, CDR3 DNA, D gene, J gene, V gene, clone size. A D gene is named only where the DNA matches it firmly. The size of a clone is reported for some rows only, either as once, few or many, or as a class for expanded clones.

CASSHQTWTSGNNEQFF,TGCGCCAGCAGCCACCAGACCTGGACTAGCGGGAACAATGAGCAGTTCTTC,TRBD2,TRBJ2-1,TRBV4-1,.
CASSLEHRGTEAFF,TGTGCCAGCAGCTTGGAGCACAGGGGCACTGAAGCTTTCTTT,TRBD1,TRBJ1-1,TRBV5-4,few
CASSDTTSGRTDTQYF,TGTGCCAGCAGCGACACTACGAGCGGGAGGACAGATACGCAGTATTTT,TRBD2,TRBJ2-3,TRBV7-9,.
CASSEMEGAAFF,TGTGCCAGCAGTGAAATGGAGGGAGCAGCTTTCTTT,.,TRBJ1-1,TRBV6-1,.
CASNQLAGVVDTQYF,TGTGCCAGCAACCAACTAGCGGGAGTGGTAGATACGCAGTATTTT,TRBD2,TRBJ2-3,TRBV2,.
CASSPGVALYTDTQYF,TGTGCCAGCAGCCCCGGGGTCGCTTTATACACAGATACGCAGTATTTT,.,TRBJ2-3,TRBV7-8,.
CASSEARGNGYTF,TGTGCCAGCAGTGAAGCGAGGGGCAATGGCTACACCTTC,.,TRBJ1-2,TRBV6-1,.
CASSLAHEAGGSDTQYF,TGTGCCAGCAGCTTAGCCCATGAGGCGGGAGGTTCTGATACGCAGTATTTT,TRBD2,TRBJ2-3,TRBV7-9,.
CASSIGSGVNEQYF,TGTGCCAGCAGCATAGGTTCGGGGGTGAACGAGCAGTACTTC,.,TRBJ2-7,TRBV11-2,.
CASSVGTSGADTQYF,TGCGCCAGCAGTGTAGGGACTAGCGGGGCAGATACGCAGTATTTT,TRBD2,TRBJ2-3,TRBV10-1,.
CARPPYAGAYEQYF,TGTGCCAGACCCCCATATGCAGGGGCCTACGAGCAGTACTTC,.,TRBJ2-7,TRBV6-4,.
CASSRTGTSVTYEQYF,TGTGCCAGCAGTCGGACCGGGACTAGCGTAACCTACGAGCAGTACTTC,TRBD2,TRBJ2-7,TRBV27,.
CASSLKTSGSTDTQYF,TGTGCCAGCAGCTTAAAGACTAGCGGGAGCACAGATACGCAGTATTTT,TRBD2,TRBJ2-3,TRBV5-4,once
CASSPYSGRAGGNEQFF,TGTGCCAGCTCACCATACAGCGGGAGGGCCGGTGGGAATGAGCAGTTCTTC,TRBD2,TRBJ2-1,TRBV18,.
CASSLALSELGEQFF,TGTGCCAGCAGCTTAGCGTTGAGCGAGTTGGGTGAGCAGTTCTTC,.,TRBJ2-1,TRBV7-9,.
CASSYEMVYGYTF,TGTGCCAGCAGTTACGAGATGGTCTATGGCTACACCTTC,.,TRBJ1-2,TRBV28,.
CASSLPSSTDRHEKLFF,TGTGCCAGCAGCTTGCCAAGCTCGACGGACAGGCATGAAAAACTGTTTTTT,TRBD1,TRBJ1-4,TRBV5-8,few
CASSTGQGAFYEQYF,TGTGCCAGCAGCACCGGACAGGGAGCATTTTACGAGCAGTACTTC,TRBD1,TRBJ2-7,TRBV7-2,few
CASSRPGHGGYGYTF,TGTGCCAGCAGTCGCCCTGGGCATGGGGGCTATGGCTACACCTTC,.,TRBJ1-2,TRBV28,many
CASSLTGREQYF,TGTGCCAGCAGCTTGACAGGCCGGGAGCAGTACTTC,.,TRBJ2-7,TRBV5-5,.
CASSLRGSWTFF,TGTGCCAGCAGCTTAAGGGGGTCTTGGACTTTCTTT,.,TRBJ1-1,TRBV7-9,.
CASRGQQNTEAFF,TGTGCCAGCCGGGGACAGCAAAACACTGAAGCTTTCTTT,TRBD1,TRBJ1-1,TRBV5-5,few
CSIRLAAHQETQYF,TGCAGCATCAGACTAGCGGCTCACCAAGAGACCCAGTACTTC,TRBD2,TRBJ2-5,TRBV29-1,.
CASSILTGVNTEAFF,TGTGCCAGTAGTATCCTGACAGGAGTGAACACTGAAGCTTTCTTT,.,TRBJ1-1,TRBV19,.
CASSLNRRDLNTEAFF,TGTGCCAGCAGCTTAAACAGGAGGGACTTGAACACTGAAGCTTTCTTT,.,TRBJ1-1,TRBV13,.